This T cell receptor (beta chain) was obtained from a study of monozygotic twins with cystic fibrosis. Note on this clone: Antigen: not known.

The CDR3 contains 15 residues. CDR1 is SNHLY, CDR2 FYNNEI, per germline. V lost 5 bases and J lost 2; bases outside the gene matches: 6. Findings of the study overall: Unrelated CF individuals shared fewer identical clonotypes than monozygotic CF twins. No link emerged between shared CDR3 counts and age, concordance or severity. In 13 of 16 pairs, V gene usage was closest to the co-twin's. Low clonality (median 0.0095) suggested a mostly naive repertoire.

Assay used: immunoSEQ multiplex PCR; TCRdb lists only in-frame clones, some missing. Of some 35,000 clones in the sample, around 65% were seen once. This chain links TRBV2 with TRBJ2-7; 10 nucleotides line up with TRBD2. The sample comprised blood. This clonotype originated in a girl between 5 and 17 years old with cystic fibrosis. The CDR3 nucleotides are TGTGCCAGCAGTCGAACCACTAGCGGGACCTACGAGCAGTACTTC. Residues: CASSRTTSGTYEQYF. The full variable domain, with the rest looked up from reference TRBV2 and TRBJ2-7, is EPEVTQTPSHQVTQMGQEVILRCVPISNHLYFYWYRQILGQKVEFLVSFYNNEISEKSEIFDDQFSVERPDGSNFTLKIRSTKLEDSAMYFCASSRTTSGTYEQYFGPGTRLTVT.